Sequencing of this TCR beta chain was carried out in a study of tumor-infiltrating lymphocytes in primary liver carcinoma. TCR beta cDNA was made from roughly 500 ng total RNA with a constant-region primer. What produced the TCR beta libraries was three nested multiplex PCR rounds using slightly modified ARM-PCR. A C-beta reverse primer was combined with TRBV1-TRBV30 forward primers in the first two PCR rounds, and each round had around 11 cycles. MiXCR, applied by TCRdb to the multiplex PCR reads, yields one record per CDR3 protein. The sample has more than 40,000 distinct CDR3 sequences, 65% to 80% seen once. Joint extraction of RNA and DNA used roughly 18-34 mg of bulk tissue that was unsorted. Resecting the tumor surgically was how the patients' primary liver carcinoma was treated. This CDR3 contains 12 residues. Germline values: CDR1 MNHNS, CDR2 SASEGT. The V end was cut by 9 bases, the J end by 3 bases, with 12 bases between.

The sequence was collected from a man aged 35-49 years with primary liver carcinoma and hepatitis B virus infection. The sequencing input was liver tumor tissue from sampling region 5. Regarding subset: tumor region T5, tumor centre. This chain connects TRBV6-1 to TRBJ2-7; possible D gene TRBD2, 5 bases. The CDR3 DNA is TGTGCCAGTAGGGAGACCCTCTACGAGCAGTACTTC. Protein sequence: CASRETLYEQYF.